This T cell receptor (beta chain) was sequenced for a study of early T cells in non-severe SARS-CoV-2 infection. Study at large: Sequenced bulk RNA came from whole blood that was unsorted, and chains were unpaired. Study-wide results and limits: Reliance on VDJdb matching favored anti-spike CD8 responses; private and CD4 specificities were missed.

This clonotype was seen at least ten times. Its antigen is unknown. This CDR3 spans 12 amino acids. Trimming took 4 bases from V and 5 from J, leaving 11 bases between them. Germline V gives CDR1 DFQATT, CDR2 SNEGSKA (reference sequence). In the library, individual cDNA molecules carried attached unique molecular identifiers. Using its own MiXCR run on the 5' RACE reads, TCRdb lists one record per CDR3 protein. The sample has around 37,000 distinct CDR3 sequences; roughly 9.2% are singletons. The TCR sequence derives from an adult who was a healthcare worker with PCR-confirmed SARS-CoV-2 infection or an uninfected control (not recorded which). The sample comprised whole blood. J is TRBJ1-2 and V is TRBV20-1; D is possibly TRBD1 (5 bases). CDR3 DNA: TGCAGTGCTACCGGGACCGGGTATGGCTACACCTTC. Its protein product is CSATGTGYGYTF.